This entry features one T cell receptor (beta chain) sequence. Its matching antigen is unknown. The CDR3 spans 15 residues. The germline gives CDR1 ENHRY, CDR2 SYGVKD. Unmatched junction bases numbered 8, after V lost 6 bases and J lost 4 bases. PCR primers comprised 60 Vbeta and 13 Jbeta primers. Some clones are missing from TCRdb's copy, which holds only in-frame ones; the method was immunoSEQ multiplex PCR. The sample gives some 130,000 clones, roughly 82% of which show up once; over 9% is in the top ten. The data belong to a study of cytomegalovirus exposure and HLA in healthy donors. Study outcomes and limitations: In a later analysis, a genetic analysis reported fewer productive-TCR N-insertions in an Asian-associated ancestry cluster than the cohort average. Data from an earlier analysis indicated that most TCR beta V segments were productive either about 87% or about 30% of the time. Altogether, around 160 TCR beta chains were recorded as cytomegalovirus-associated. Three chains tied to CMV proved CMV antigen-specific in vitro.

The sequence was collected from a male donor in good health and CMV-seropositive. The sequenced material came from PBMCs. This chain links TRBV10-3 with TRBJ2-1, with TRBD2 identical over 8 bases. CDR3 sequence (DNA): TGTGCCATCAGCGAACTAGCGGAGGGGTACAATGAGCAGTTCTTC. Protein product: CAISELAEGYNEQFF.